This T cell receptor beta chain was obtained from a study of radiotherapy plus CTLA-4 blockade in lung cancer. Turning to the study itself: In approximately 17% of patients, objective responses were seen; around 31% had disease control.

Turning to this clone: What it recognizes is unknown.

Profiling relied on immunoSEQ multiplex PCR, and the TCRdb table lists in-frame clones only, not all of them. The sample lists roughly 130,000 clones, approximately 90% seen once, with approximately 7% in the top ten. Points from the study as a whole: TCR clones from tumors expanded in blood after radiotherapy plus ipilimumab. With interferon-beta, early dynamics of blood T cell clones were reported to best predict response.

Germline V gene lookup returns CDR1 SGHRS and CDR2 YFSETQ. The CDR3 has 17 residues. V shed 2 bases and J shed 9 bases, with 24 bases lying between them. Ipilimumab-mediated CTLA-4 blockade plus focal radiation was given to patients having chemo-refractory metastatic non-small-cell lung cancer. This material consisted of peripheral blood, taken from a patient treated with radiotherapy plus ipilimumab. The receptor was derived from a human donor with non-small cell lung cancer that progressed on radiotherapy plus ipilimumab. The chain uses TRBV5-1 and TRBJ2-1; TRBD1 might be the D (6 bases). The CDR3 DNA reads as TGCGCCAGCAGCTTTGGCGTCCTCCCGAACCGAGGGGGTGAGCAGTTCTTC. Its translation: CASSFGVLPNRGGEQFF.